The entry below gives a single TCR beta chain sequence along with its context. The germline V gene encodes CDR1 MNHEY and CDR2 SMNVEV (reference sequence). The CDR3 is 14 amino acids. V dropped 1 base and J dropped 7 bases, with 11 bases sitting between them. These data come from a study of T cell responses to AZD1222 COVID-19 vaccine. TCRdb keeps only in-frame clones here, not all; method: immunoSEQ multiplex PCR. Here the sample spans 100,000 or so clones, roughly 91% being singletons. The V and J genes are TRBV27 and TRBJ1-5; D perhaps matches TRBD1 (5 bases). This TCR came from an adult in good health. Material: peripheral blood, obtained on day 0 of AZD1222 vaccination. CDR3 residues: CASSLYGAGQPQHF. The CDR3 region has the DNA TGTGCCAGCAGTTTATACGGGGCTGGACAGCCCCAGCATTTT.